This T cell receptor (beta chain) was sequenced in a study of beta chain features in type 1 diabetes. Naive, central memory, regulatory and stem cell-like memory cells within the CD4+ compartment were sorted using CD45RO/CCR7/CD25/CD127/CD95/CD27. Only a few counts were recorded for this clone. Antigen specificity is unknown. Points from the study as a whole: The study notes PCR might favor shorter templates equally in patients and controls. Significant though moderate, a shortening of TCRB CDR3s appeared in all four CD4+ subsets of Type 1 diabetes patients.

The CDR3 is made up of 15 amino acids. The V and J ends lost 1 base and 3 bases respectively, with 16 bases between them. Looked up from germline, CDR1 is SQVTM and CDR2 is ANQGSEA. The isolated RNA, all of it, was reverse transcribed, so expressed TCRB transcripts were what got sequenced. Each sample of naive, central memory or regulatory T cells had, on average, approximately 3.5 million reads. The data were produced by immunoSEQ multiplex PCR, yet TCRdb's version contains in-frame clones alone and is incomplete. The table shows roughly 180,000 clones, with approximately 7.8% occurring only once. The rearrangement uses TRBV29-1 and TRBJ2-7, with a weak D call TRBD2 (7 bases). The sequence came from a woman aged 35 to 49 with type 1 diabetes. Sequencing input: central memory CD4+ T cells from blood. CDR3 loop: CSVEGRGGDLYEQYF. In nucleotides, the CDR3 is TGCAGCGTTGAAGGGCGCGGGGGCGACCTCTACGAGCAGTACTTC.